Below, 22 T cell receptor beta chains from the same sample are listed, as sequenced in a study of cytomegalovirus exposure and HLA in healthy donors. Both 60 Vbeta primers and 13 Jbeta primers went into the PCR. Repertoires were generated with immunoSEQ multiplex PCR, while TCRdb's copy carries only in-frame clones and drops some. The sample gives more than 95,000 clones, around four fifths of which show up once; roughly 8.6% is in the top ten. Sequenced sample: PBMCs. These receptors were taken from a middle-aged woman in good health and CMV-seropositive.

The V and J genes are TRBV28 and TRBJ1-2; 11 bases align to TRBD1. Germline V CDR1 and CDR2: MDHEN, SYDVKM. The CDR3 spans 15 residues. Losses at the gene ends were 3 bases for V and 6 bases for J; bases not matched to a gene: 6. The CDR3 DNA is TGTGCCAGCAGTTTTGGGGACAGGGGGTCTGATGGCTACACCTTC. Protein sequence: CASSFGDRGSDGYTF.

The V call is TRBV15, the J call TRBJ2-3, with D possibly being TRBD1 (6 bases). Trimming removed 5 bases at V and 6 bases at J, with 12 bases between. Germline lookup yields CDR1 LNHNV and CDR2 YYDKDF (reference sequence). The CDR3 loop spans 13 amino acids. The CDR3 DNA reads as TGTGCCACCAGCCGACGGACAGCCGATACGCAGTATTTT. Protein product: CATSRRTADTQYF.

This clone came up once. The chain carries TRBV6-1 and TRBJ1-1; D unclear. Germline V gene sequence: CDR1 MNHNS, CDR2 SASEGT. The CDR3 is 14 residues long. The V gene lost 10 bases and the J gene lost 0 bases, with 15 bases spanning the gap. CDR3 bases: TGTGCCATCTTGAGATGGTTGGTGAACACTGAAGCTTTCTTT. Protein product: CAILRWLVNTEAFF.

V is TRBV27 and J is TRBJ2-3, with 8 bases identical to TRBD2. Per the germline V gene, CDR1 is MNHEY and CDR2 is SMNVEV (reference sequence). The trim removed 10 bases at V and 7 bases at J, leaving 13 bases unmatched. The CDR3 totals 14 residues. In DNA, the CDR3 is TGTGCCACCAGATTTTTCGGGGGGGAAAATACGCAGTATTTT. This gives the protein CATRFFGGENTQYF.

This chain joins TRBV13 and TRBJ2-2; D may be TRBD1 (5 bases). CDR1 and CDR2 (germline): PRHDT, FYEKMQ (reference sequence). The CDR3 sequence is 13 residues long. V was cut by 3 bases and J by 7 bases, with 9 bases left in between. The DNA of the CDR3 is TGTGCCAGCAGCTTGCACCAGGGCGGGGAGCTGTTTTTT. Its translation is CASSLHQGGELFF.

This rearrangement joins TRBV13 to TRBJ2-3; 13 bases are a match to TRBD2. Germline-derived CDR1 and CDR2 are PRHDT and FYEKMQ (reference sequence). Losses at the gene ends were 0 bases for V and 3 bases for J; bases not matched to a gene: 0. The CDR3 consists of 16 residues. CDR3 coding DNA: TGTGCCAGCAGCTTAGGGGGACTAGCGGGGACAGATACGCAGTATTTT. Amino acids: CASSLGGLAGTDTQYF.

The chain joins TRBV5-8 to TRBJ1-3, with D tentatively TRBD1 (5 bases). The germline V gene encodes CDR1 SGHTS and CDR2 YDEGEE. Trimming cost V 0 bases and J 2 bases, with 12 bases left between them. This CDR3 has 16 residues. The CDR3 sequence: CASSLGGRATGNTIYF. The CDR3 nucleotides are TGTGCCAGCAGCTTGGGCGGCAGGGCTACTGGAAACACCATATATTTT.

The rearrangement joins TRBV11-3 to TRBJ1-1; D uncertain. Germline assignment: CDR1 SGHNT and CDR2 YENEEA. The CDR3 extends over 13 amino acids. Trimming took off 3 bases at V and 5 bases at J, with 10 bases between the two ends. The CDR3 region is CASSLQTGTEAFF. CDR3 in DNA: TGTGCCAGCAGCTTGCAGACTGGGACTGAAGCTTTCTTT.

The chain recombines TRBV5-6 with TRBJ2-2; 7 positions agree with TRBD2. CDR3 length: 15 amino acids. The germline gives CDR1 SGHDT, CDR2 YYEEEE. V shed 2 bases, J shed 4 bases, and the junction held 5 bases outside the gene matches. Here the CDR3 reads CASSFLAGLTGELFF. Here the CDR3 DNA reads TGTGCCAGCAGCTTTTTAGCGGGCCTCACCGGGGAGCTGTTTTTT.

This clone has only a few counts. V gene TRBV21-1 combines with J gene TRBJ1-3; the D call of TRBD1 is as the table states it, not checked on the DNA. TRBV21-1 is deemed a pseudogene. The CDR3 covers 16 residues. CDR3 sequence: CASSKHRGFAGNTIYF. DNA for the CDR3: TGTGCCAGCAGCAAACACAGGGGGTTCGCTGGAAACACCATATATTTT.

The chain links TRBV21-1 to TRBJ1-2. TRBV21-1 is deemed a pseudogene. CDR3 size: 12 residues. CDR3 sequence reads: CASSLGSGGYTF. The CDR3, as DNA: TGTGCCAGCAGCTTGGGGTCGGGGGGCTACACCTTC.

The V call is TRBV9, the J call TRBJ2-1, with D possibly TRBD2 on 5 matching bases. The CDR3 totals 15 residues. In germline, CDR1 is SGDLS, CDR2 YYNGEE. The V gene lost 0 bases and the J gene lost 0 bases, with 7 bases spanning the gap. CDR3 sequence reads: CASSVGLLSYNEQFF. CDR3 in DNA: TGTGCCAGCAGCGTAGGACTACTCTCCTACAATGAGCAGTTCTTC.

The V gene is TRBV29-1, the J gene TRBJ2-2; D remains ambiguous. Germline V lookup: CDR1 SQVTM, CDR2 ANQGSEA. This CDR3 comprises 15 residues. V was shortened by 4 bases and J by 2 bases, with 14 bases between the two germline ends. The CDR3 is CSVAPALTNTGELFF. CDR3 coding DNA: TGCAGCGTTGCCCCTGCACTAACTAACACCGGGGAGCTGTTTTTT.

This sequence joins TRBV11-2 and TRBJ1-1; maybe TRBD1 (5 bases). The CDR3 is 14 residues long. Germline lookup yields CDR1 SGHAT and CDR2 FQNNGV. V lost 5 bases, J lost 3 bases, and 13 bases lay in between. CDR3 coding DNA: TGTGCCAGCAGCCCCACGGAGGGGTACACTGAAGCTTTCTTT. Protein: CASSPTEGYTEAFF. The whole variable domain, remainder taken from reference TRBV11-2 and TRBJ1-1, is EAGVAQSPRYKIIEKRQSVAFWCNPISGHATLYWYQQILGQGPKLLIQFQNNGVVDDSQLPKDRFSAERLKGVDSTLKIQPAKLEDSAVYLCASSPTEGYTEAFFGQGTRLTVV.

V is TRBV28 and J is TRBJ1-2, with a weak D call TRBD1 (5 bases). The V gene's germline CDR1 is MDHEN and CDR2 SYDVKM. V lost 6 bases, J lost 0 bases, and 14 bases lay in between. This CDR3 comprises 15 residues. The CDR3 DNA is TGTGCCAGCAGGGTGGGGGGGGTAGCTAACTATGGCTACACCTTC. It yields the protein CASRVGGVANYGYTF.

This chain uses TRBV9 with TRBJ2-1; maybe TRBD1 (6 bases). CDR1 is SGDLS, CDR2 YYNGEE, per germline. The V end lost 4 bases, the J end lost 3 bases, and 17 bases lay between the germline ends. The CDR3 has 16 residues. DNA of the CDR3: TGTGCCAGCAGCCCGGATGGGGGCCTTATCTACAATGAGCAGTTCTTC. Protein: CASSPDGGLIYNEQFF.

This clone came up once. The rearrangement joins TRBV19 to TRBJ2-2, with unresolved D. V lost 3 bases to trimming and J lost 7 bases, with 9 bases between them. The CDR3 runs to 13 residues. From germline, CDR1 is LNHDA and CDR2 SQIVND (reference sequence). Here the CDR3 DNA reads TGTGCCAGTAGTATTGAGCGAGGCGGGGAGCTGTTTTTT. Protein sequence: CASSIERGGELFF.

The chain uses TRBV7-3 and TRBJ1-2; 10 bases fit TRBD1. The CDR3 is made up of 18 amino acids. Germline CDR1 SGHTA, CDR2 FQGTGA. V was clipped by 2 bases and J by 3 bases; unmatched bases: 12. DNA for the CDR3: TGTGCCAGCAGCTTAGCGCCCCGGCGACAGGGGGCGGACTATGGCTACACCTTC. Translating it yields CASSLAPRRQGADYGYTF.

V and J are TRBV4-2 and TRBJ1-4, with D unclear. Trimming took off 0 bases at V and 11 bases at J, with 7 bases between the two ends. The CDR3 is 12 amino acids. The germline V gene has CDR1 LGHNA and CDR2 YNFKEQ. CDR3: CASSQESRKLFF. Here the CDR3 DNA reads TGTGCCAGCAGCCAAGAATCTCGGAAACTGTTTTTT.

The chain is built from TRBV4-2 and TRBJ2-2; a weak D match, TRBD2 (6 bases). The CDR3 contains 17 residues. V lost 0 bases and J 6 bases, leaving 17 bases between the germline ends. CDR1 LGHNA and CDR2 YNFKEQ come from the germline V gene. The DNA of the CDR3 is TGTGCCAGCAGCCAAGATGAATTACTAGCAGGTGCCGGGGAGCTGTTTTTT. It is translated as CASSQDELLAGAGELFF.

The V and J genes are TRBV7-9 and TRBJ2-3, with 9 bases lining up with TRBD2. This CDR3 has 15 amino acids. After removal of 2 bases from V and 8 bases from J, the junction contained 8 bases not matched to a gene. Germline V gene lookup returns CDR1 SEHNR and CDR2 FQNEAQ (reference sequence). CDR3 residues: CASSLLAGGPGTQYF. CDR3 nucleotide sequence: TGTGCCAGCAGCTTATTGGCGGGAGGGCCTGGTACGCAGTATTTT.

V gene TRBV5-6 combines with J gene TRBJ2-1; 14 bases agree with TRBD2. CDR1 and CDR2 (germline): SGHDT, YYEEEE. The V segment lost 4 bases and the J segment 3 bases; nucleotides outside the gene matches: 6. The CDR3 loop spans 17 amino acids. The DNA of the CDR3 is TGTGCCAGCAGCCTGAGACTAGCGGGGGGGCTCTACAATGAGCAGTTCTTC. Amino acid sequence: CASSLRLAGGLYNEQFF.